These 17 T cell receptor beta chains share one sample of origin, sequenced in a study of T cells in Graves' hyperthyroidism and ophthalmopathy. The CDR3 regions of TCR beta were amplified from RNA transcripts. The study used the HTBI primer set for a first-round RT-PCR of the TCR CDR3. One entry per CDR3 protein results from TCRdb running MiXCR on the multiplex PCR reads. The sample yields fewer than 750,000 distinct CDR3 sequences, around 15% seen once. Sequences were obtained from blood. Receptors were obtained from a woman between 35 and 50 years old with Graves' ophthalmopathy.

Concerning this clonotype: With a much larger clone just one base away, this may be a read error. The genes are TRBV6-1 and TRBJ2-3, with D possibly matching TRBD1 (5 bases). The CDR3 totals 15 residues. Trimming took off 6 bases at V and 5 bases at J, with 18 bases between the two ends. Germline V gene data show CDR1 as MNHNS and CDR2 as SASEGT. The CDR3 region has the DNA TGTGCCAGCAGACGTACAGGACGTCCCATAGATACGCAGTATTTT. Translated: CASRRTGRPIDTQYF.

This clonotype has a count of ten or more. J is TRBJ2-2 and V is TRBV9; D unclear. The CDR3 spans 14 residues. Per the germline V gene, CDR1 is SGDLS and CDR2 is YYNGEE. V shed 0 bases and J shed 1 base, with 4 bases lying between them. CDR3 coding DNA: TGTGCCAGCAGCGTAGTTCAGAACACCGGGGAGCTGTTTTTT. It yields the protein CASSVVQNTGELFF.

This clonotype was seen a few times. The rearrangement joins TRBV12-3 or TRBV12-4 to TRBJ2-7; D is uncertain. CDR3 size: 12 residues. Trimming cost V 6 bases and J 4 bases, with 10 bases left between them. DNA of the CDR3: TGTGCCAGCAGGGCGGCGAGGTACGAGCAGTACTTC. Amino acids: CASRAARYEQYF.

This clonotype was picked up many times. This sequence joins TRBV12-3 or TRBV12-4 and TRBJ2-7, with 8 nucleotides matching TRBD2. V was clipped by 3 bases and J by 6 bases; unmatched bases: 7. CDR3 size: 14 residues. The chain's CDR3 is CASSFLREEGEQYF. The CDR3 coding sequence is TGTGCCAGCAGTTTCTTGCGGGAGGAGGGCGAGCAGTACTTC.

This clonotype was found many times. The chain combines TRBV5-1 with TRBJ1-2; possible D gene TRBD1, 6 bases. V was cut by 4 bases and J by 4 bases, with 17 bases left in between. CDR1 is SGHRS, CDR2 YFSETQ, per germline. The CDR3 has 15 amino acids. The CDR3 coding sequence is TGCGCCAGCAGCGGAAATACGGGACAAATCTATGGCTACACCTTC. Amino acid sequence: CASSGNTGQIYGYTF.

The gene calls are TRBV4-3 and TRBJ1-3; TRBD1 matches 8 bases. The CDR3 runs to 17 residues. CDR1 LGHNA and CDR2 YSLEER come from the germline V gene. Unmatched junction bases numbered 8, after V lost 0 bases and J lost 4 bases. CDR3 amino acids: CASSQDIGGTGGNTIYF. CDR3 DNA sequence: TGCGCCAGCAGCCAAGATATTGGCGGGACAGGCGGAAACACCATATATTTT.

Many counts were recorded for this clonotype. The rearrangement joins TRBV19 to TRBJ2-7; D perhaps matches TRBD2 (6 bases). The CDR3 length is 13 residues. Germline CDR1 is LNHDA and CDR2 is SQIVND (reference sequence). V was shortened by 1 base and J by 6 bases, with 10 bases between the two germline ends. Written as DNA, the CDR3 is TGTGCCAGTAGTATAGCGGGAGTATCCGAGCAGTACTTC. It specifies CASSIAGVSEQYF.

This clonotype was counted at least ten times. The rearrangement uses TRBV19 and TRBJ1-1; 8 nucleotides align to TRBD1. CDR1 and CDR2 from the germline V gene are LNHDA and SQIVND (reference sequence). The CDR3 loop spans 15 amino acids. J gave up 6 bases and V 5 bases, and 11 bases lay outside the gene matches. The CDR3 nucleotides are TGTGCCAGTAGTCCAGACAGGGGCGAAAGGTCTGAAGCTTTCTTT. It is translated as CASSPDRGERSEAFF.

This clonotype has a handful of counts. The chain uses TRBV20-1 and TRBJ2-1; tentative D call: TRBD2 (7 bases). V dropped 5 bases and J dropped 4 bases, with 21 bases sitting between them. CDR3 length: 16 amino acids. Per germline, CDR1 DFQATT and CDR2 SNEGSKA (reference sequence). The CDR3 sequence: CSAGGAAAVYYNEQFF. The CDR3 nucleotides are TGCAGTGCTGGGGGGGCGGCAGCGGTTTATTACAATGAGCAGTTCTTC.

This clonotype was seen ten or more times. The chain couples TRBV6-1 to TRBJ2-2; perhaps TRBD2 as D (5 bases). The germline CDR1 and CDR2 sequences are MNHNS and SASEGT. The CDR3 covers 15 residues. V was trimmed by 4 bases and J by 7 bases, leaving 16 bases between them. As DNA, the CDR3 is TGTGCCAGCAGTGCTGGAAAGGGTGGAGGCGGGGAGCTGTTTTTT. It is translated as CASSAGKGGGGELFF.

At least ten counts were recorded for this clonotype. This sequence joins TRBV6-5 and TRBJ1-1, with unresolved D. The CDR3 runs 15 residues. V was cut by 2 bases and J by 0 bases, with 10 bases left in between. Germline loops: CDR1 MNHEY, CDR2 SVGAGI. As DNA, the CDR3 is TGTGCCAGCAGTTACATGGGAGCCTTGAACACTGAAGCTTTCTTT. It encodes CASSYMGALNTEAFF.

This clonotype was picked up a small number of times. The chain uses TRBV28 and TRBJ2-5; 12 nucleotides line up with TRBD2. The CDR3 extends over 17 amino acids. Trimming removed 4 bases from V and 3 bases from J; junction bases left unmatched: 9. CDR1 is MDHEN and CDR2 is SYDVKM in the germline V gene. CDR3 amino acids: CASSWGLAGNIKETQYF. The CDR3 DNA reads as TGTGCCAGCAGTTGGGGACTAGCGGGTAATATAAAAGAGACCCAGTACTTC.

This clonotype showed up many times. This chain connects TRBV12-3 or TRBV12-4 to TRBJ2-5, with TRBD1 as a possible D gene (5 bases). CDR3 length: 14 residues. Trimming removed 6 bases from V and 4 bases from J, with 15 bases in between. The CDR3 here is CASSQNKGRETQYF. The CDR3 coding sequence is TGTGCCAGCAGCCAGAATAAGGGGCGAGAGACCCAGTACTTC.

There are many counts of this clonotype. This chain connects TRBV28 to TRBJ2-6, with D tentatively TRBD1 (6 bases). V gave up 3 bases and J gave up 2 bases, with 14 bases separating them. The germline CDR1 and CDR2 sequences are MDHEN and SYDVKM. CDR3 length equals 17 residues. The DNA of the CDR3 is TGTGCCAGCAGTTTGGAACAGGGATCTCCTGGGGCCAACGTCCTGACTTTC. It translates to CASSLEQGSPGANVLTF.

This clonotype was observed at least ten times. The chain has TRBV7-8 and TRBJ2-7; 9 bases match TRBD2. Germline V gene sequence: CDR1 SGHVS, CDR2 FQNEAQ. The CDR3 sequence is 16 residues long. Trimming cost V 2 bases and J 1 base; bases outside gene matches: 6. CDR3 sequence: CASSLFPSGASYEQYF. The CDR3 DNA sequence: TGTGCCAGCAGCTTATTCCCTAGCGGGGCATCCTACGAGCAGTACTTC.

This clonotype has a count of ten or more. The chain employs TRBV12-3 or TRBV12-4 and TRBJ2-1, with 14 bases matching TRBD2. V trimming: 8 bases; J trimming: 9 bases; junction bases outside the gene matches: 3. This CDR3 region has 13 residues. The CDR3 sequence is CASGLAGGSEQFF. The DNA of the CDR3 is TGTGCCAGCGGACTAGCGGGGGGCTCTGAGCAGTTCTTC.

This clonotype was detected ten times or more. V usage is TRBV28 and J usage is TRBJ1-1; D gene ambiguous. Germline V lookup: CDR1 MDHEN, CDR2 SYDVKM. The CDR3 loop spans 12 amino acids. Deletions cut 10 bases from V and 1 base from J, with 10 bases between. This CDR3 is CATRSPNTEAFF. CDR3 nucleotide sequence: TGTGCCACACGTTCGCCGAACACTGAAGCTTTCTTT.